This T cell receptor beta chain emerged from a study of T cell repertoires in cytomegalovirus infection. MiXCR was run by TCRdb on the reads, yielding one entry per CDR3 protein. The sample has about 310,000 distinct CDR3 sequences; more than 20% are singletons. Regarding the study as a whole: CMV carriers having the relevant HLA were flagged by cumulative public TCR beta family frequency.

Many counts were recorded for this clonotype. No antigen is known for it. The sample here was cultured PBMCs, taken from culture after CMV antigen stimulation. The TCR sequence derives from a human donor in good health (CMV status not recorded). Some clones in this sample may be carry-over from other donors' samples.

The CDR3 loop reads CASSSGTGYNEQFF. The CDR3 DNA reads TGTGCCAGCAGCTCCGGGACAGGTTACAATGAGCAGTTCTTC. This chain connects TRBV7-6 to TRBJ2-1, with TRBD1 matching 8 bases. This CDR3 contains 14 residues. Germline trimming cut 4 bases from V and 4 bases from J; bases unmatched to any gene: 3. Germline-derived CDR1 and CDR2 are SGHVS and FNYEAQ.